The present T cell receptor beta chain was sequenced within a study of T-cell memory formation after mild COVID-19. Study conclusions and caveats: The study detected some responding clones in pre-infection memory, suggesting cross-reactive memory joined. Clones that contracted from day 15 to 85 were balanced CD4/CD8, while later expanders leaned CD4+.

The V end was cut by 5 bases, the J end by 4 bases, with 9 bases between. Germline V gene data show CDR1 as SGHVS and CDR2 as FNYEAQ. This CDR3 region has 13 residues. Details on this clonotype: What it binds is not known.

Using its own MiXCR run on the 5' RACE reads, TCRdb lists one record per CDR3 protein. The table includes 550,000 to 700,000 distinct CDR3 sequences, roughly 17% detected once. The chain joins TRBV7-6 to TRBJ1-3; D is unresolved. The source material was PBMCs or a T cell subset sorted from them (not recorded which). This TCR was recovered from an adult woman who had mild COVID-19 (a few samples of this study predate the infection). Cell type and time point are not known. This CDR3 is CASSRSTGNTIYF. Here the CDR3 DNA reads TGTGCCAGCAGCCGCAGTACGGGAAACACCATATATTTT.